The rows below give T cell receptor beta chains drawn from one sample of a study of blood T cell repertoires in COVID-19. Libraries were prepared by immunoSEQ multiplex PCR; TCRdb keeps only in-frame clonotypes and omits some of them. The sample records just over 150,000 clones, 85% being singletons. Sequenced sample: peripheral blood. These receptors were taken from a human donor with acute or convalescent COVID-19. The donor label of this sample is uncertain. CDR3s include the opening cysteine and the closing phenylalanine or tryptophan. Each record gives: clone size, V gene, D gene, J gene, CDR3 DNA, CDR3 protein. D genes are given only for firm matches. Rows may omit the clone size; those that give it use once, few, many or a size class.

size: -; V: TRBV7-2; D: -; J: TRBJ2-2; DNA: TGTGCCAGCAGCTTAGCCCGAGTGAACACCGGGGAGCTGTTTTTT; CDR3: CASSLARVNTGELFF
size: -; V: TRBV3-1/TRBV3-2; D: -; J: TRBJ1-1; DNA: TGTGCCAGCAGCCAAGAGTCAGGGGCCATGAACACTGAAGCTTTCTTT; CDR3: CASSQESGAMNTEAFF
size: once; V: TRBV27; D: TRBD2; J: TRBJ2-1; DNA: TGTGCCAGCAGTCTTAAGCGGGGAACCTACAATGAGCAGTTCTTC; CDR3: CASSLKRGTYNEQFF
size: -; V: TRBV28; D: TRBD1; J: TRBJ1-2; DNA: TGTGCCAGCAGTTTGCCAGGGGGACTCTATGGCTACACCTTC; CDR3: CASSLPGGLYGYTF
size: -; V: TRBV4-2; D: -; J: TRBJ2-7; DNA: TGTGCCAGCAGCCAAGTAGGGACAACCCTATACGAGCAGTACTTC; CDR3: CASSQVGTTLYEQYF
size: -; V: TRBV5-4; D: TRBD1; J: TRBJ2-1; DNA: TGTGCCAGCAGTCGGGACAGGAGCTCCTACAATGAGCAGTTCTTC; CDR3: CASSRDRSSYNEQFF
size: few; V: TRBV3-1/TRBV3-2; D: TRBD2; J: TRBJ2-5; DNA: TGTGCCAGCAGCCAAGCCCTCCCGGGACTAGCGGGGGTCTCGGGGGCGGAGACCCAGTACTTC; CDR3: CASSQALPGLAGVSGAETQYF
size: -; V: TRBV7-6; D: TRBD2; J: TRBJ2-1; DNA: TGTGCCAGCAGCTTAGTTGCGGGGGGGTACAATGAGCAGTTCTTC; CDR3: CASSLVAGGYNEQFF
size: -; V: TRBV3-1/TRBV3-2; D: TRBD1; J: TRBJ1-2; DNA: TGTGCCGGCAGACAAACCGGCTGGGACAGGGGTTTAGGCTACACCTTC; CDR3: CAGRQTGWDRGLGYTF
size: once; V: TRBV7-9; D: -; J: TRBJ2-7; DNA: TGTGCCAGCAGCTTTTCGGCCTACGAGCAGTACTTC; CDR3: CASSFSAYEQYF
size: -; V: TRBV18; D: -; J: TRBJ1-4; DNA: TGTGCCAGCTCACCAACCGGACCGGGATTGGAAAAACTGTTTTTT; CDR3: CASSPTGPGLEKLFF
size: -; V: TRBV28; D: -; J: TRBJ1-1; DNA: TGTGCCAGCAGTCCCCATTCGAGTCGGAACACTGAAGCTTTCTTT; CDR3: CASSPHSSRNTEAFF